The sequence of this T cell receptor (beta chain) was determined in a study of T cells in narcolepsy. Study-level information: Donors had narcolepsy type 1 or type 2, or were healthy controls.

Notes on the study in general: Reportedly, autoreactive clonotypes were serially detected in patients' blood but not controls'.

This CDR3 comprises 13 residues. V was cut by 3 bases and J by 6 bases, with 12 bases left in between. Germline V gene lookup returns CDR1 SGHNT and CDR2 YYREEE (reference sequence). Concerning this clone: Its antigen is not known.

Data came from immunoSEQ multiplex PCR; TCRdb stores just in-frame clones and leaves some out. The sample consists of fewer than 35,000 clones, around 83% of them appearing once. J is TRBJ1-1 and V is TRBV5-4, with a weak D call TRBD1 (6 bases). The origin of this receptor is a human donor with narcolepsy. Material for sequencing was CD45RA- memory CD4+ T cells from PBMCs. CDR3 sequence reads: CASSWRGGAEAFF. In DNA form, the CDR3 reads TGTGCCAGCAGCTGGCGGGGGGGCGCTGAAGCTTTCTTT.